The T cell receptor (beta chain) described here comes from a study of cytomegalovirus exposure and HLA in healthy donors. Whole-study context: Most donors, about 77% of approximately 400 genotyped, fell in the Caucasian-associated ancestry cluster. Whole-study findings and limits: A later analysis appeared to link common viral pathogens to several of the most significant clusters. Generally TCR sequences proved uncommon, though certain public TCRs appeared in numerous donors. Presence/absence results assume similar sequencing depth per donor, which may not hold.

CDR1 is MGHRA and CDR2 is YSYEKL in the germline V gene. The CDR3 has 17 amino acids. On this clone itself: Its antigen remains unidentified. The junction shows a germline mismatch at one end, possibly a read error.

This PCR relied on a set of 60 Vbeta primers and 13 Jbeta primers. The assay was immunoSEQ multiplex PCR, and TCRdb's table has in-frame clones only and misses some. The record lists about 48,000 clones, of which the ten most abundant hold 6% to 7%. V usage is TRBV4-1 and J usage is TRBJ1-5; 7 bases line up with TRBD1. This TCR was sampled from a male donor in good health and CMV-seropositive. Sample: PBMCs. The CDR3 here is CVSSQEGADNSNQPQHF. The DNA of the CDR3 is TGCGTCAGCAGCCAAGAGGGGGCAGACAATAGCAATCAGCCCCAGCATTTT.